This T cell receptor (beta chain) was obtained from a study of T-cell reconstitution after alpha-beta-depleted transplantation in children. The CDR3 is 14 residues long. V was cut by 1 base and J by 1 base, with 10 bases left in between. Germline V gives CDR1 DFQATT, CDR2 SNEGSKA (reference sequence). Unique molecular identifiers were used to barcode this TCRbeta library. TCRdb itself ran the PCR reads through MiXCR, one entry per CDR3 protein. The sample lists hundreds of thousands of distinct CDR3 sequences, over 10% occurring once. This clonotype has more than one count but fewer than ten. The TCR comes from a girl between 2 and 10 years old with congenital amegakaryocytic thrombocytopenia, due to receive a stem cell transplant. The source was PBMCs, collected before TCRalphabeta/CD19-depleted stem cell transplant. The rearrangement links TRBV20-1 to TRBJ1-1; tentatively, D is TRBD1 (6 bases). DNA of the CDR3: TGCAGTGCTAGAGGGGGGGGCGAGAACACTGAAGCTTTCTTT. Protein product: CSARGGGENTEAFF.